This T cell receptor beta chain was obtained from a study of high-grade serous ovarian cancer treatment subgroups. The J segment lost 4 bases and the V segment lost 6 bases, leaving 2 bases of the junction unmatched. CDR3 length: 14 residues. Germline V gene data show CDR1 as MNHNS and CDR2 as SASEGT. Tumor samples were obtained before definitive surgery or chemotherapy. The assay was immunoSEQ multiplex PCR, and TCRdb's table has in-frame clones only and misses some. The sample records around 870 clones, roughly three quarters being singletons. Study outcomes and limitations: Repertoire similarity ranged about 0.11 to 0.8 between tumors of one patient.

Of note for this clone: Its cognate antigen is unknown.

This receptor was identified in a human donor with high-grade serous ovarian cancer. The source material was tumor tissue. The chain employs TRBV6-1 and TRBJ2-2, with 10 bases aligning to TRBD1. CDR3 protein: CASRWTGGTGELFF. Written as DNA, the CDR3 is TGTGCCAGCAGGTGGACAGGGGGCACCGGGGAGCTGTTTTTT.